The 9 T cell receptor beta chains below come from one sample, sequenced in a study of T cells in Graves' hyperthyroidism and ophthalmopathy (dated by TCRdb to about 2019). The library relied on multiplex PCR. These reads were obtained on an Illumina HiSeq 2000. The TCR beta CDR3 regions were amplified from RNA transcripts. The TCR CDR3 was subjected to a first round of RT-PCR using the HTBI primer set and the Qiagen OneStep RT-PCR kit. TCRdb handled the public reads itself, with Q25 trimming in fastp and clone calling in MiXCR, and kept productive beta chains. Here each entry gathers all rows of one CDR3 protein and keeps the most common genes and DNA. In all, the sample holds hundreds of thousands of distinct CDR3 sequences, and 35% to 45% of those were seen once. Of the sample, 7.5% to 9.5% falls within the top ten clones. The sample comprised blood. The receptors shown here come from a man between 18 and 29 years old with Graves' hyperthyroidism.

This clonotype came up many times. This chain joins TRBV9 and TRBJ2-7; 7 bases match TRBD1. The germline V gene encodes CDR1 SGDLS and CDR2 YYNGEE. The CDR3 spans 14 residues. J gave up 0 bases and V 4 bases, and 4 bases lay outside the gene matches. The DNA of the CDR3 is TGTGCCAGCAGCCCCTGGGACAGCTCCTACGAGCAGTACTTC. It is translated as CASSPWDSSYEQYF.

The chain links TRBV5-4 to TRBJ1-1; tentative D call: TRBD1 (6 bases). Germline V CDR1 and CDR2: SGHNT, YYREEE (reference sequence). This CDR3 has 15 residues. The V and J ends lost 3 bases and 5 bases respectively, with 17 bases between them. CDR3 loop: CASSSARGGRTEAFF. The DNA for the CDR3 is TGTGCCAGCAGCTCCGCTCGAGGGGGGAGGACTGAAGCTTTCTTT.

The chain carries TRBV19 and TRBJ1-5, with D tentatively TRBD1 (6 bases). There are 15 residues in the CDR3. The germline V gene encodes CDR1 LNHDA and CDR2 SQIVND (reference sequence). V gave up 7 bases and J gave up 2 bases, with 15 bases separating them. The CDR3 bases are TGTGCCAGTAATCCAGGGGTTTTAGGCAATCAGCCCCAGCATTTT. Encoded protein: CASNPGVLGNQPQHF.

This clonotype has ten or more counts. The V and J genes are TRBV7-6 and TRBJ1-5, with 10 bases matching TRBD1. This CDR3 region has 16 residues. V was pared by 5 bases and J by 0 bases, with 4 bases of the junction left unmatched. CDR1 and CDR2 (germline): SGHVS, FNYEAQ. The DNA of the CDR3 is TGTGCCAGCAGCCCCGGGACAGGGGATAGCAATCAGCCCCAGCATTTT. Its translation is CASSPGTGDSNQPQHF.

This clonotype has only one observation. The chain carries TRBV20-1 and TRBJ1-1; the match to TRBD1 covers 11 bases. The CDR3 length is 12 residues. The V gene's germline CDR1 is DFQATT and CDR2 SNEGSKA (reference sequence). V lost 5 bases and J lost 8; bases outside the gene matches: 4. The CDR3 bases are TGCAGTGCTCGGACAGGGGGCTCCGAAGCTTTCTTT. Residues: CSARTGGSEAFF.

The rearrangement links TRBV28 to TRBJ1-1, with D perhaps matching TRBD1 (5 bases). Germline CDR1 reads MDHEN; CDR2 reads SYDVKM. The CDR3 loop spans 13 amino acids. Trimming took 5 bases from V and 9 from J, leaving 16 bases between them. The CDR3 spells CASSPGTDLKAFF. The DNA for the CDR3 is TGTGCCAGCAGTCCAGGGACGGACTTAAAAGCTTTCTTT.

The rearrangement joins TRBV2 to TRBJ1-5; D uncertain. V was shortened by 6 bases and J by 10 bases, with 22 bases between the two germline ends. CDR1 and CDR2 from the germline V gene are SNHLY and FYNNEI. The CDR3 covers 15 residues. CDR3 sequence reads: CASRSGLKGWQPQHF. CDR3 DNA sequence: TGTGCCAGCAGGTCCGGACTGAAGGGTTGGCAACCCCAGCATTTT.

This clonotype was picked up many times. The chain combines TRBV12-3 or TRBV12-4 with TRBJ1-2; 8 bases match TRBD1. Trimming removed 7 bases from V and 3 bases from J; junction bases left unmatched: 4. The CDR3 is 13 amino acids. The CDR3 is CASNTDRDYGYTF. The CDR3 region has the DNA TGTGCCAGCAACACGGACAGGGACTATGGCTACACCTTC.

The gene calls are TRBV20-1 and TRBJ2-7; 7 positions agree with TRBD1. The germline V gene encodes CDR1 DFQATT and CDR2 SNEGSKA (reference sequence). Germline trimming cut 3 bases from V and 5 bases from J; bases unmatched to any gene: 10. This CDR3 has 14 amino acids. This chain's CDR3 is CSARDRPLIHEQYF. The CDR3 DNA follows: TGCAGTGCTAGGGACAGGCCCCTCATCCACGAGCAGTACTTC.